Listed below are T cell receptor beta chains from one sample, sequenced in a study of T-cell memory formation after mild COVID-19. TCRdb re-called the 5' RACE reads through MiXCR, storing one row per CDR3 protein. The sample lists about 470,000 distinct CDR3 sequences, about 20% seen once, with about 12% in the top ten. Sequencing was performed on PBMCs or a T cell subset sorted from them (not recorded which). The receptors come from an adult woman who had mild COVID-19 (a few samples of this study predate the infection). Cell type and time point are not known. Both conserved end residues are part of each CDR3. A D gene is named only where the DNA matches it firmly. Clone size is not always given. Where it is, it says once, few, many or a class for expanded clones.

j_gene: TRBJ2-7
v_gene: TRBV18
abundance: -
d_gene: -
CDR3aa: CASSPPSGVINEQYF
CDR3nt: TGTGCCAGCTCACCACCCTCAGGGGTGATCAACGAGCAGTACTTC

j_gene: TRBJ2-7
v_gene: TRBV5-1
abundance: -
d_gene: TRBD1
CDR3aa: CASSYQGQGAMYEQYF
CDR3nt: TGCGCCAGCAGCTACCAGGGACAGGGGGCAATGTACGAGCAGTACTTC

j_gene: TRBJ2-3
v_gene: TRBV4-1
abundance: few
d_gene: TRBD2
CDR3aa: CASSQPTSGIGRDTQYF
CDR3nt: TGCGCCAGCAGCCAACCTACTAGCGGGATCGGTAGAGATACGCAGTATTTT

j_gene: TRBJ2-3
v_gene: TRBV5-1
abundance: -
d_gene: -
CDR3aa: CASSLSPVSGYLFSTDTQYF
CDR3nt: TGCGCCAGCAGCTTGTCCCCGGTTAGCGGATACTTGTTTAGCACAGATACGCAGTATTTT

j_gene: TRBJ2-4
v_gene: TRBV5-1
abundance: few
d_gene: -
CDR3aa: CASRLDGGKNIQYF
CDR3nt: TGCGCCAGCAGACTAGATGGGGGGAAAAACATTCAGTACTTC

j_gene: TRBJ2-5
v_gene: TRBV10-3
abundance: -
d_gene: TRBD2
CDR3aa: CAIKGGSGRYETQYF
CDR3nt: TGTGCCATCAAAGGGGGAAGCGGGAGATATGAGACCCAGTACTTC

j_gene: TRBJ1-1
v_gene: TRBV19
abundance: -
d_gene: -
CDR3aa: CASSSRAVGEAFF
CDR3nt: TGTGCCAGTAGTTCACGGGCAGTGGGTGAAGCTTTCTTT

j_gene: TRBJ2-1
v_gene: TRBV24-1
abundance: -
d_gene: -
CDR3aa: CATSDPSGSSYNEQFF
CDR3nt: TGTGCCACCAGTGACCCTAGTGGTTCATCCTACAATGAGCAGTTCTTC

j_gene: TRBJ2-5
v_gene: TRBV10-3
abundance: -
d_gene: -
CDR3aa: CAISESNREETQYF
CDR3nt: TGTGCCATCAGTGAGTCTAACAGGGAAGAGACCCAGTACTTC

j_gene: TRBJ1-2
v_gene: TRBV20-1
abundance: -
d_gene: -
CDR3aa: CSASGDRGGDYGYTF
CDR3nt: TGCAGTGCTAGTGGTGATAGGGGTGGGGACTATGGCTACACCTTC

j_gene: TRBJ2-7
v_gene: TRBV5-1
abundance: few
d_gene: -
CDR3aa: CASSFGQGKGEQYF
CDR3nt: TGCGCCAGCAGCTTCGGGCAGGGGAAAGGCGAGCAGTACTTC

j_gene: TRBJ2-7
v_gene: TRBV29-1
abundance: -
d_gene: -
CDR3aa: CSVSGTSSSYEQYF
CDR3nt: TGCAGCGTTTCCGGGACATCAAGCTCCTACGAGCAGTACTTC

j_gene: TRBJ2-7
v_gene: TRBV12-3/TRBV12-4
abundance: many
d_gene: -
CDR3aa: CASSPRAAYEQYF
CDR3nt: TGTGCCAGCAGTCCCCGGGCAGCCTACGAGCAGTACTTC

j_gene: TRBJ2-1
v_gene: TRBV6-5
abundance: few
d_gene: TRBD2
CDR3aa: CASNFRQTSGRGEQFF
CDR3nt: TGTGCCAGCAATTTTCGCCAGACTAGCGGGAGGGGTGAGCAGTTCTTC

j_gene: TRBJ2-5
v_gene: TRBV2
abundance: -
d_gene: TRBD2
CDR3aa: CASEPPGGETQYF
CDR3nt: TGTGCCAGCGAACCGCCCGGGGGGGAGACCCAGTACTTC

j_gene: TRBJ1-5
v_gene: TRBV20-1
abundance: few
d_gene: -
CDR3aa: CSARGGNQPQHF
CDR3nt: TGCAGTGCTAGAGGTGGGAATCAGCCCCAGCATTTT

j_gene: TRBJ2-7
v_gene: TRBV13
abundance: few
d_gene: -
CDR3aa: CASSLLSPGSSDEQYF
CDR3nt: TGTGCCAGCAGCTTATTAAGCCCAGGCAGCAGTGACGAGCAGTACTTC

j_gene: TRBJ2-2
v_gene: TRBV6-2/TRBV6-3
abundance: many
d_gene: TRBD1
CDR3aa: CASSYRGTANTGELFF
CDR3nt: TGTGCCAGCAGTTACAGGGGGACAGCGAACACCGGGGAGCTGTTTTTT

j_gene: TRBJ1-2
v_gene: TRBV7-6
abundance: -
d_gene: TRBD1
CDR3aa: CASSSQGGSNYGYTF
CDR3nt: TGTGCCAGCAGCTCACAGGGGGGATCCAACTATGGCTACACCTTC

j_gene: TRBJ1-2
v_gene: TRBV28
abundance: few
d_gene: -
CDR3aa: CASSFGDGGYGYTF
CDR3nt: TGTGCCAGCAGTTTCGGAGACGGTGGCTATGGCTACACCTTC

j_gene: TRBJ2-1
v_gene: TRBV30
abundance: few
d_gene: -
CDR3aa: CAWSRIKAPYNEQFF
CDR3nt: TGTGCCTGGAGTCGGATTAAGGCTCCCTACAATGAGCAGTTCTTC

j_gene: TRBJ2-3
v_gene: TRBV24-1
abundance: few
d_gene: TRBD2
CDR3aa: CATSGTSGRQTDTQYF
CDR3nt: TGTGCCACCAGTGGAACTAGCGGGAGACAAACAGATACGCAGTATTTT

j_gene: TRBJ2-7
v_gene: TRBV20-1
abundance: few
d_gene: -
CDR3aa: CRPGTLYEQYF
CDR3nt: TGCAGGCCCGGGACTCTCTACGAGCAGTACTTC

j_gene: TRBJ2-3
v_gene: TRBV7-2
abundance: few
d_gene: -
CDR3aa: CASSLERSDTQYF
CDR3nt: TGTGCCAGCAGCTTAGAGCGGTCAGATACGCAGTATTTT

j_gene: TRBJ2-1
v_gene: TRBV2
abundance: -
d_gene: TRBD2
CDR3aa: CASSEGLSGKSYNEQFF
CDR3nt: TGTGCCAGCAGTGAAGGGCTTAGCGGGAAATCCTACAATGAGCAGTTCTTC

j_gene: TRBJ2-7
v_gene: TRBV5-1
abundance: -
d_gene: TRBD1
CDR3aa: CASSLTGGREQYF
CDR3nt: TGCGCCAGCAGCTTGACAGGGGGTCGCGAGCAGTACTTC

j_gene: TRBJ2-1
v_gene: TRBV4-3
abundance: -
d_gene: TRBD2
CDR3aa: CASSQDRGLASPRNEQFF
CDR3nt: TGCGCCAGCAGCCAAGATCGAGGACTAGCGTCCCCTAGGAATGAGCAGTTCTTC

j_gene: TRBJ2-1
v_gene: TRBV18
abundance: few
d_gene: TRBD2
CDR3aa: CASSSRGTSGYNEQFF
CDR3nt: TGTGCCAGCTCTTCTAGGGGGACTAGCGGCTACAATGAGCAGTTCTTC

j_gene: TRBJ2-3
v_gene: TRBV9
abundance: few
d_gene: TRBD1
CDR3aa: CASSEQGVSTDTQYF
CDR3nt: TGTGCCAGCAGCGAGCAGGGGGTTTCCACAGATACGCAGTATTTT